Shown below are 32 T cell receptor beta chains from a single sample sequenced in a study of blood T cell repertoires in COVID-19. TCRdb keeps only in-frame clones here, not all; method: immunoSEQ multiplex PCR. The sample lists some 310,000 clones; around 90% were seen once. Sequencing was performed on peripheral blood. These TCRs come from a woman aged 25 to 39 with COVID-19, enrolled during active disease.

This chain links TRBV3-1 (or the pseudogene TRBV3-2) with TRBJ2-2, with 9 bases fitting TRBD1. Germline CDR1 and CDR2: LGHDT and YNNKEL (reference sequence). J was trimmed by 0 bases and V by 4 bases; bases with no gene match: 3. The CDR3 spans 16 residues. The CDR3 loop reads CASSPWTGANTGELFF. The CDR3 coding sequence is TGTGCCAGCAGCCCTTGGACAGGGGCGAACACCGGGGAGCTGTTTTTT.

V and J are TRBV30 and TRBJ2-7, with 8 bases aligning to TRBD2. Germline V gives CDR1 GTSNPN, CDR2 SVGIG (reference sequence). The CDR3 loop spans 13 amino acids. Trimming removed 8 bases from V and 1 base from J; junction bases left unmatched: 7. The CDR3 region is CAGQGLVSYEQYF. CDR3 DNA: TGTGCCGGCCAGGGACTAGTTTCCTACGAGCAGTACTTC.

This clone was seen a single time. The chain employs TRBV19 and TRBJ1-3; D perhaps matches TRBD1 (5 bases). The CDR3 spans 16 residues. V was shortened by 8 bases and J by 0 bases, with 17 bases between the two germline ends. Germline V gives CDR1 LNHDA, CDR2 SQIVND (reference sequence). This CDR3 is CASCYRTRRSGNTIYF. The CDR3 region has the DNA TGTGCCAGTTGTTATCGGACAAGGCGCTCTGGAAACACCATATATTTT.

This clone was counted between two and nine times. The CDR3 DNA is TGTGCCAGCTCATCCGGGACTGGATACGAGCAGTACTTC. This codes for CASSSGTGYEQYF. The rearrangement joins TRBV18 to TRBJ2-7, with D maybe TRBD2 (6 bases). V was shortened by 5 bases and J by 4 bases, with 12 bases between the two germline ends. This CDR3 has 13 residues. The germline gives CDR1 KGHSH, CDR2 LQKENI.

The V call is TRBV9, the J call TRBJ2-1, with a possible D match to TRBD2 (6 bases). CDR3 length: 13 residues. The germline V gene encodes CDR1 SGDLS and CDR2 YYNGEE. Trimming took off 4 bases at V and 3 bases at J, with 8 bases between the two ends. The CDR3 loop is CASSPGLYNEQFF. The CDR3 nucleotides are TGTGCCAGCAGCCCGGGACTCTACAATGAGCAGTTCTTC.

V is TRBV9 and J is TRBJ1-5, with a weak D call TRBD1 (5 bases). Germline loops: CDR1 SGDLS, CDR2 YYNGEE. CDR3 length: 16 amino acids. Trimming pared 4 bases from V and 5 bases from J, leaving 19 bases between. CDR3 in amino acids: CASSSDPGFGDQPQHF. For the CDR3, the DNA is TGTGCCAGCAGCTCAGACCCAGGGTTTGGGGATCAGCCCCAGCATTTT.

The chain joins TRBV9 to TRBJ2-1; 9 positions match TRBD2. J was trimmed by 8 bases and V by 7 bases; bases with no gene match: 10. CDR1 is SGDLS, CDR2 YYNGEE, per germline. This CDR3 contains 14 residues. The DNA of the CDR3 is TGTGCCAGCCGACCCGGCGGGAGGGCCGATGAGCAGTTCTTC. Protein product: CASRPGGRADEQFF.

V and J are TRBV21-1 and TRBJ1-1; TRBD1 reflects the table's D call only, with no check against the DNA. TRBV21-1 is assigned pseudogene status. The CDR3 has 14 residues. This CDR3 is CASSKRAGGTEAFF. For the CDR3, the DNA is TGTGCCAGCAGCAAAAGGGCAGGGGGAACTGAAGCTTTCTTT.

The CDR3 nucleotides read TGTGCCAGTAGTAAACCCTTCACCGGACAGGTTAATTCACCCCTCCACTTT. Encoded protein: CASSKPFTGQVNSPLHF. This chain joins TRBV19 and TRBJ1-6, with 7 bases that match TRBD1. The V gene's germline CDR1 is LNHDA and CDR2 SQIVND (reference sequence). This CDR3 is built from 17 residues. V was clipped by 4 bases and J by 6 bases; unmatched bases: 12. Filled out from reference TRBV19 and TRBJ1-6, the complete variable domain reads DGGITQSPKYLFRKEGQNVTLSCEQNLNHDAMYWYRQDPGQGLRLIYYSQIVNDFQKGDIAEGYSVSREKKESFPLTVTSAQKNPTAFYLCASSKPFTGQVNSPLHFGNGTRLTVT.

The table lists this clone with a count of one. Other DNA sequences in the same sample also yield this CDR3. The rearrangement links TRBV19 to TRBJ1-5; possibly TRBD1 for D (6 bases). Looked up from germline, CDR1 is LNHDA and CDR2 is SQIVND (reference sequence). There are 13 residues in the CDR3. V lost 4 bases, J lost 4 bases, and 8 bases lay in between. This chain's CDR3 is CASSTDRNQPQHF. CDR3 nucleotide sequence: TGTGCCAGTAGTACAGACAGGAATCAGCCCCAGCATTTT.

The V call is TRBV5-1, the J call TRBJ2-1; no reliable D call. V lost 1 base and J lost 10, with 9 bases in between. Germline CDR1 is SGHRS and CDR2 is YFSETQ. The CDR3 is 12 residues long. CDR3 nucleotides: TGCGCCAGCAGCTTGTGGGCAGACGAGCAGTTCTTC. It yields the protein CASSLWADEQFF.

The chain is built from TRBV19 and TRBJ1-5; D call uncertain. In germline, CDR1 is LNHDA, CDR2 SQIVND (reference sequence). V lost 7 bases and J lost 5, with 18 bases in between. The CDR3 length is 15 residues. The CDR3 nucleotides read TGTGCCAGTACTCTTAGACGGGAAAGGGATCAGCCCCAGCATTTT. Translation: CASTLRRERDQPQHF.

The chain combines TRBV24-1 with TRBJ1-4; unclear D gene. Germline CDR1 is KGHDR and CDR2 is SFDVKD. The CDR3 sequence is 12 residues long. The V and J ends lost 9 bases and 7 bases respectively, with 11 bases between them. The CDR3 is CATPGWSEKLFF. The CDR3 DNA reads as TGTGCCACCCCCGGGTGGAGTGAAAAACTGTTTTTT.

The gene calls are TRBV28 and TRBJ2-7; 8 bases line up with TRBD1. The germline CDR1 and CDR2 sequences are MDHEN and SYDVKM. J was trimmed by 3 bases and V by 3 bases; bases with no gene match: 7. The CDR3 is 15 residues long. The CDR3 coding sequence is TGTGCCAGCAGTTTGAAGCAGGGGGCCCTCTACGAGCAGTACTTC. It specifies CASSLKQGALYEQYF.

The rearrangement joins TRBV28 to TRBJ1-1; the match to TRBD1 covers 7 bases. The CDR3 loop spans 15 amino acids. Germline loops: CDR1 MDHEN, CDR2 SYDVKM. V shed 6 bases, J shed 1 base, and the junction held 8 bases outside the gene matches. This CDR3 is CASRPPQGENTEAFF. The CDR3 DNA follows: TGTGCCAGCAGGCCCCCCCAGGGGGAGAACACTGAAGCTTTCTTT.

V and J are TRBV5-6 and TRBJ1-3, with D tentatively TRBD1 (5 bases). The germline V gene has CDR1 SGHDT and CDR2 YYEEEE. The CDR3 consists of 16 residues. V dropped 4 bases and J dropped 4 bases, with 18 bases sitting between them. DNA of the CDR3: TGTGCCAGCAGCCGATACGCCGGGACTGGGGGAAACACCATATATTTT. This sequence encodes CASSRYAGTGGNTIYF.

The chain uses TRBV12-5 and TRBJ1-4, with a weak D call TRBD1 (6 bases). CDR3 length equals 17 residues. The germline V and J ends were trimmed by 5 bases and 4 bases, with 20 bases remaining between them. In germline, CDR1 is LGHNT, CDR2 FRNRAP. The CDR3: CASGLPTGKALNEKLFF. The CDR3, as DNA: TGTGCTAGTGGTCTCCCGACAGGAAAGGCCCTTAATGAAAAACTGTTTTTT.

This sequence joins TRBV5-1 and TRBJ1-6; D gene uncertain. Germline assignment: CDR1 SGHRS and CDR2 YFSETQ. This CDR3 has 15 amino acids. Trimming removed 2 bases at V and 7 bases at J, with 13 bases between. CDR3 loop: CASSFDGMGNSPLHF. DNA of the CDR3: TGCGCCAGCAGCTTCGACGGAATGGGCAATTCACCCCTCCACTTT.

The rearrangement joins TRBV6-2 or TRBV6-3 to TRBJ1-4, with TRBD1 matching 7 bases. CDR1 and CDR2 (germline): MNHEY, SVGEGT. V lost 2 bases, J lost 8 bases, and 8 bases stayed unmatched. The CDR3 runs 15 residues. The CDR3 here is CASSYRRQGGEKLFF. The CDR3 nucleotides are TGTGCCAGCAGTTACCGCAGACAGGGTGGGGAAAAACTGTTTTTT.

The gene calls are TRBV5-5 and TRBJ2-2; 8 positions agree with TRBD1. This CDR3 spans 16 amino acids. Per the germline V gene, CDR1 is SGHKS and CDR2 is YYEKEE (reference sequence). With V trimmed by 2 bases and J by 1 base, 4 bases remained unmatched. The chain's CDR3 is CASSLITGGNTGELFF. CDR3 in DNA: TGTGCCAGCAGCTTAATAACAGGGGGGAACACCGGGGAGCTGTTTTTT.

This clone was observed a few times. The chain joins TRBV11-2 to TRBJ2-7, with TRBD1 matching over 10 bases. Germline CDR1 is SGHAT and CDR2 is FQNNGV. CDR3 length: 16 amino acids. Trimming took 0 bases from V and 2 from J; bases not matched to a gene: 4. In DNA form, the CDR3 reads TGTGCCAGCAGCTTAGAAGGAGGACAGGGGGCCTACGAGCAGTACTTC. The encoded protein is CASSLEGGQGAYEQYF.

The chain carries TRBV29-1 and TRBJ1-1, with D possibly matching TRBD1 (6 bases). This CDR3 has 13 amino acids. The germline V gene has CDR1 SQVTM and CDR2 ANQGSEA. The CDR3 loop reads CSTGRGGSTEAFF. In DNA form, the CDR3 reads TGCAGTACAGGGAGGGGCGGGAGCACTGAAGCTTTCTTT.

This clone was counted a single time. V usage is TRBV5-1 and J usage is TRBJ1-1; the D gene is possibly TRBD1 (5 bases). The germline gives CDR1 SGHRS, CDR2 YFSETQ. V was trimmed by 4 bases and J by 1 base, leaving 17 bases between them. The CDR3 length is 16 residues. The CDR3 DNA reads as TGCGCCAGCAGCCGGAGCGTCCAGGGATCGAACACTGAAGCTTTCTTT. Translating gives CASSRSVQGSNTEAFF.

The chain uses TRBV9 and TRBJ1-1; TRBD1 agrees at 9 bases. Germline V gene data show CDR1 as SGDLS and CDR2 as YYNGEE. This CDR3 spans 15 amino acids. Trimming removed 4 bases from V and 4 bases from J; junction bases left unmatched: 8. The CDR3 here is CASSIGTGRVTEAFF. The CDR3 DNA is TGTGCCAGCAGCATAGGGACAGGGAGGGTCACTGAAGCTTTCTTT.

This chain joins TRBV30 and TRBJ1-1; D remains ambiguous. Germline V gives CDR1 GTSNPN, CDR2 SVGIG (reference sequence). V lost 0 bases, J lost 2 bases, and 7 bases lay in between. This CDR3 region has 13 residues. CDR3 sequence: CAWSVQVNTEAFF. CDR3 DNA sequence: TGTGCCTGGAGTGTACAAGTTAACACTGAAGCTTTCTTT.

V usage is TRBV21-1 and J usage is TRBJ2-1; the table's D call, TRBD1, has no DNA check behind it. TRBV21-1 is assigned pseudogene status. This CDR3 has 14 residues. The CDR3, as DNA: TGTGCCAGCAGCAAAGCCGTTCAGGGCTATGAGCAGTTCTTC. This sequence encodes CASSKAVQGYEQFF.

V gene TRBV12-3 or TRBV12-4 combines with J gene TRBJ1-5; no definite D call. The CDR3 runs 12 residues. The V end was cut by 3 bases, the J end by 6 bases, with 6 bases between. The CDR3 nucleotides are TGTGCCAGCAGTTTTGAGGGTCAGCCCCAGCATTTT. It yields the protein CASSFEGQPQHF.

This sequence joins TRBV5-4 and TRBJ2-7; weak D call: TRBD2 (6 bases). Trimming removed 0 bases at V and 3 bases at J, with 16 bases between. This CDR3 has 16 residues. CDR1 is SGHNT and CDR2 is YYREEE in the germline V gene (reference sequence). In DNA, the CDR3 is TGTGCCAGCAGCTTGGCCTCTGCGGGAACCTACTACGAGCAGTACTTC. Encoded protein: CASSLASAGTYYEQYF.

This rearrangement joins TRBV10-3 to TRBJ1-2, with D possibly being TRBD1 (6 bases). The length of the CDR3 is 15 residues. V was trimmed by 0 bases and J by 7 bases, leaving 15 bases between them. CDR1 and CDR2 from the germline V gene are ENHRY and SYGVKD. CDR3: CAISESDSQRGGYTF. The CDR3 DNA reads TGTGCCATCAGTGAGTCGGACAGCCAAAGGGGTGGCTACACCTTC.

The DNA of the CDR3 is TGTGCCTGGAGTTCTTCGGGGATCGGCGACGAGCAGTACTTC. Translating gives CAWSSSGIGDEQYF. V usage is TRBV30 and J usage is TRBJ2-7, with D perhaps matching TRBD2 (5 bases). The ends were cut back, 2 bases at V and 5 bases at J, with 16 bases in the middle. The CDR3 has 14 amino acids. From germline, CDR1 is GTSNPN and CDR2 SVGIG (reference sequence).

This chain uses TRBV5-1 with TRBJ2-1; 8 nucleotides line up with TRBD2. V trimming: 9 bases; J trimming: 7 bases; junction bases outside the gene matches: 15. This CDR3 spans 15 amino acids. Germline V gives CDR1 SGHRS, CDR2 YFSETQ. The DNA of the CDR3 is TGCGCCACCACACCAGCGGGAGCAGTTGGGAATGAGCAGTTCTTC. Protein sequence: CATTPAGAVGNEQFF.

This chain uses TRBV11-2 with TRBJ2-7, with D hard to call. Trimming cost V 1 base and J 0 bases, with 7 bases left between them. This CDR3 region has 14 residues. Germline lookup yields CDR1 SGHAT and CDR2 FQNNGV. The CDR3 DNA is TGTGCCAGCAGCTTAGGATCAGACTCCTACGAGCAGTACTTC. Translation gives CASSLGSDSYEQYF.